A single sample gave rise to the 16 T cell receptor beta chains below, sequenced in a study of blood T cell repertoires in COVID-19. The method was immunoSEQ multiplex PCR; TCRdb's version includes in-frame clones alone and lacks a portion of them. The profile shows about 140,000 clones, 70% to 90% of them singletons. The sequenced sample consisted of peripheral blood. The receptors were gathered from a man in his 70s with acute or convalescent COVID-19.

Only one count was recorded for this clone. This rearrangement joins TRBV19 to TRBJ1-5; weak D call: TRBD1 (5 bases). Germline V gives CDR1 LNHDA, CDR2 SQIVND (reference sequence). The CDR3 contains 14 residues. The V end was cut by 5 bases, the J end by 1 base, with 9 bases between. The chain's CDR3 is CASSLRQSNQPQHF. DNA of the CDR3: TGTGCCAGTAGTTTACGACAGAGCAATCAGCCCCAGCATTTT.

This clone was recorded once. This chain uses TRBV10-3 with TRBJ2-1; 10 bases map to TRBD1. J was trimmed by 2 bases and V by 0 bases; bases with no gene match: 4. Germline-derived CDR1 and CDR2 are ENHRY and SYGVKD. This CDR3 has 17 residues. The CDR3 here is CAISESTGTGAYNEQFF. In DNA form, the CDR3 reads TGTGCCATCAGTGAGTCGACCGGGACAGGGGCCTACAATGAGCAGTTCTTC.

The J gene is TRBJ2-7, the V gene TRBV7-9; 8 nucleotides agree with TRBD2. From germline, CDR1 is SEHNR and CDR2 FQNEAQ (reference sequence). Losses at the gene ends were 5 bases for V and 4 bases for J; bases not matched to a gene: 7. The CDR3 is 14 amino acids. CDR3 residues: CASSRGAGEYEQYF. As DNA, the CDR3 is TGTGCCAGCAGCCGAGGAGCGGGGGAATACGAGCAGTACTTC.

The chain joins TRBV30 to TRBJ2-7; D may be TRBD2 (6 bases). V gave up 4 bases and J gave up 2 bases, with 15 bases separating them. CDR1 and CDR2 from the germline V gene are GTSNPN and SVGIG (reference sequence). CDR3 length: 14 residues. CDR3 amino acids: CAWTHGSPTYEQYF. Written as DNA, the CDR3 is TGTGCCTGGACCCACGGGAGTCCAACCTACGAGCAGTACTTC.

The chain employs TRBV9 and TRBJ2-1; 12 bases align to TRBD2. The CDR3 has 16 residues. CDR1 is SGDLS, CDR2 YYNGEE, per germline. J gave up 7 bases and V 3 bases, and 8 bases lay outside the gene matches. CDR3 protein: CASSGALAGGENEQFF. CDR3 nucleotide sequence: TGTGCCAGCAGCGGGGCCCTAGCGGGAGGGGAAAATGAGCAGTTCTTC. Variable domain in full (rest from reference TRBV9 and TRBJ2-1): DSGVTQTPKHLITATGQRVTLRCSPRSGDLSVYWYQQSLDQGLQFLIQYYNGEERAKGNILERFSAQQFPDLHSELNLSSLELGDSALYFCASSGALAGGENEQFFGPGTRLTVL.

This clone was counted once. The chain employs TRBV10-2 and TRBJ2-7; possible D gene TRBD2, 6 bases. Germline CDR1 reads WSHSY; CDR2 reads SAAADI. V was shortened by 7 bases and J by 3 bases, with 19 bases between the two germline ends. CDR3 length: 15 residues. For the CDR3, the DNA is TGCGCCAGCAACAACCCGGGACTGGGAAACTACGAGCAGTACTTC. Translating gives CASNNPGLGNYEQYF.

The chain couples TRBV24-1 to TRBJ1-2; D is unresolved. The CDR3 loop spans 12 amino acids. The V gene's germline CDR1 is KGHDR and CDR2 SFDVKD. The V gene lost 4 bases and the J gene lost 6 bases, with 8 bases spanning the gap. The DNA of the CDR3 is TGTGCCACCAGTGACCCTCGGGATGGCTACACCTTC. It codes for CATSDPRDGYTF.

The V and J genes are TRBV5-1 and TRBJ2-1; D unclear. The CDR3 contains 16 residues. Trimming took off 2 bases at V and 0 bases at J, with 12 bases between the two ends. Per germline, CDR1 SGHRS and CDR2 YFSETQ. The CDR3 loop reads CASSLARLSSYNEQFF. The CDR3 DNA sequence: TGCGCCAGCAGCTTAGCGAGGTTGAGCTCCTACAATGAGCAGTTCTTC.

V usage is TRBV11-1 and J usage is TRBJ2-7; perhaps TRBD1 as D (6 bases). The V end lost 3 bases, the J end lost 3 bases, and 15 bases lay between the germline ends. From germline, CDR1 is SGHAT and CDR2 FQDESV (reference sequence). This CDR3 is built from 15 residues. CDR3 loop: CASSLSRGPLYEQYF. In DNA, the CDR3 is TGTGCCAGCAGCTTGAGCAGGGGCCCTCTCTACGAGCAGTACTTC.

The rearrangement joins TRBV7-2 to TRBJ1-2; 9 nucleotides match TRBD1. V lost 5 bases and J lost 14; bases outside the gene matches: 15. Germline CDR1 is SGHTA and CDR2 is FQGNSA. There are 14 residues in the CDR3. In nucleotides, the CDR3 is TGTGCCAGCAGCCTCGGGGACCGGGACAGGGCTCGAACCTTC. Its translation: CASSLGDRDRARTF.

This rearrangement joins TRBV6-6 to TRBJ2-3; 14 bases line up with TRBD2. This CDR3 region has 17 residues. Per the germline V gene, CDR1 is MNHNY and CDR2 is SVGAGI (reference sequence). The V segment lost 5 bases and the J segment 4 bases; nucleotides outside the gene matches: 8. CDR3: CASSPSGTSGGADTQYF. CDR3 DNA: TGTGCCAGCAGTCCCTCGGGGACTAGCGGGGGTGCAGATACGCAGTATTTT.

CDR3 amino acids: CASSYGGLNEKLFF. DNA for the CDR3: TGTGCCAGCAGTTACGGCGGCTTAAATGAAAAACTGTTTTTT. The J gene is TRBJ1-4, the V gene TRBV6-2 or TRBV6-3, with D hard to call. V was cut by 2 bases and J by 5 bases, with 9 bases left in between. The CDR3 has 14 residues. CDR1 is MNHEY and CDR2 is SVGEGT in the germline V gene.

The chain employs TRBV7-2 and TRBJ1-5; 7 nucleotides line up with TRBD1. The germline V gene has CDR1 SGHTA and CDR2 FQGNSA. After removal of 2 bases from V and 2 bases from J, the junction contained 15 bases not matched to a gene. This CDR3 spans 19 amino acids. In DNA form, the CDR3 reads TGTGCCAGCAGCTTAACTGGACAGGCCGGGCAAAATGGCAATCAGCCCCAGCATTTT. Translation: CASSLTGQAGQNGNQPQHF. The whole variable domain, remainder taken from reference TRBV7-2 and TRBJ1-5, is GAGVSQSPSNKVTEKGKDVELRCDPISGHTALYWYRQSLGQGLEFLIYFQGNSAPDKSGLPSDRFSAERTGGSVSTLTIQRTQQEDSAVYLCASSLTGQAGQNGNQPQHFGDGTRLSIL.

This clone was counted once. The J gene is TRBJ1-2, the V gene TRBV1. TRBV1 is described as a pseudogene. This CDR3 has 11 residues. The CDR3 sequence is CTSSPGHGYTF. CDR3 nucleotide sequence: TGCACCAGCAGCCCCGGTCATGGCTACACCTTC.

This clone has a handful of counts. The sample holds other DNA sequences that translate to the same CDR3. CDR3 residues: CASSEASSYEQYF. The CDR3 coding sequence is TGCGCCAGCAGTGAGGCCAGCTCCTACGAGCAGTACTTC. V usage is TRBV10-1 and J usage is TRBJ2-7; D call uncertain. Per the germline V gene, CDR1 is WNHNN and CDR2 is SYGVQD (reference sequence). The V end lost 2 bases, the J end lost 0 bases, and 5 bases lay between the germline ends. This CDR3 has 13 residues.

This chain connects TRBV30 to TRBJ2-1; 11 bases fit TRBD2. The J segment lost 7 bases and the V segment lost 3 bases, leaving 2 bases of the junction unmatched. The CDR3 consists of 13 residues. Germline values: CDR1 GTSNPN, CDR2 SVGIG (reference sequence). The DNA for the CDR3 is TGTGCCTGGAGGACTAGCGGGACGAATGAGCAGTTCTTC. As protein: CAWRTSGTNEQFF. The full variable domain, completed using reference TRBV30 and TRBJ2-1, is SQTIHQWPATLVQPVGSPLSLECTVEGTSNPNLYWYRQAAGRGLQLLFYSVGIGQISSEVPQNLSASRPQDRQFILSSKKLLLSDSGFYLCAWRTSGTNEQFFGPGTRLTVL.